The T cell receptor beta chain described here comes from a study of blood T cell repertoires in COVID-19. Study summary: From T cells, B-cell-depleted T cells, or PBMCs came the material, which was cDNA or gDNA.

Germline lookup yields CDR1 SEHNR and CDR2 FQNEAQ (reference sequence). The V and J ends lost 5 bases and 2 bases, in that order; junction bases with no gene match: 13. The CDR3 is made up of 17 amino acids. Assay used: immunoSEQ multiplex PCR; TCRdb lists only in-frame clones, some missing. The repertoire holds over 250,000 clones, with about nine tenths as singletons. The clonotype originates from a man in his fifties or sixties who had recovered from COVID-19. Sequencing input: PBMCs or T cells enriched from blood (not recorded which). This chain uses TRBV7-9 with TRBJ2-5, with TRBD1 identical over 8 bases. The CDR3 loop reads CASSARQGQRGQETQYF. CDR3 coding DNA: TGTGCCAGCAGCGCCCGACAGGGGCAGAGGGGGCAAGAGACCCAGTACTTC.